Following are 11 T cell receptor beta chains from one sample sequenced in a study of T cells in Graves' hyperthyroidism and ophthalmopathy (dated by TCRdb to about 2019). The library was produced with multiplex PCR. Data came from an Illumina HiSeq 2000. The TCR beta CDR3 regions were amplified from RNA transcripts. A first-round RT-PCR of the TCR CDR3 used the HTBI primer set with the Qiagen OneStep RT-PCR kit. TCRdb reran the public reads through fastp at Q25 and MiXCR, keeping productive beta chains. One record per CDR3 amino acid sequence lists the most common genes and DNA. In all, the sample holds about 560,000 distinct CDR3 sequences, and 12% to 15% of those were seen once. About 14% of the sample belongs to the ten largest clones. Sequencing was carried out using blood. The source of these receptors is a woman aged 40 to 50 with Graves' hyperthyroidism.

The table lists this clonotype with many counts. The CDR3 DNA sequence: TGCAGTGCTAGAGTCTCCTCCACAGATACGCAGTATTTT. This codes for CSARVSSTDTQYF. J is TRBJ2-3 and V is TRBV20-1; D unclear. The V gene's germline CDR1 is DFQATT and CDR2 SNEGSKA (reference sequence). This CDR3 has 13 amino acids. The V gene lost 1 base and the J gene lost 2 bases, with 7 bases spanning the gap.

Concerning this clonotype itself: Being one base from a much bigger clone, this may be a read error. The chain carries TRBV27 and TRBJ2-7; tentatively, D is TRBD2 (5 bases). V lost 6 bases to trimming and J lost 0 bases, with 15 bases between them. CDR3 size: 15 residues. Looked up from germline, CDR1 is MNHEY and CDR2 is SMNVEV (reference sequence). Here the CDR3 DNA reads TGTGCCAGCAGCCCCAGGAGGATGATCTCCTACGAGCAGTACTTC. It is translated as CASSPRRMISYEQYF.

This rearrangement joins TRBV5-5 to TRBJ1-5, with D perhaps matching TRBD1 (6 bases). Trimming left V 2 bases short and J 3 bases short, with 12 bases between. Germline V CDR1 and CDR2: SGHKS, YYEKEE (reference sequence). CDR3 length equals 15 residues. CDR3 sequence: CASSLLDSPNQPQHF. The CDR3 nucleotides read TGTGCCAGCAGCTTATTGGACAGCCCCAATCAGCCCCAGCATTTT.

There are many counts of this clonotype. The chain joins TRBV6-5 to TRBJ1-3; D unresolved. Germline V CDR1 and CDR2: MNHEY, SVGAGI. The CDR3 spans 16 residues. V was trimmed by 2 bases and J by 0 bases, leaving 11 bases between them. The CDR3 DNA reads TGTGCCAGCAGTTACGGGAGACCTGCCTCTGGAAACACCATATATTTT. It is translated as CASSYGRPASGNTIYF.

This clonotype was found many times. The V gene is TRBV28, the J gene TRBJ2-1; 7 bases agree with TRBD2. The V gene end was trimmed by 0 bases and the J gene end by 4 bases; junction bases not matched to a gene: 6. The CDR3 contains 16 residues. Per the germline V gene, CDR1 is MDHEN and CDR2 is SYDVKM. CDR3 in amino acids: CASSLWGSGPYNEQFF. CDR3 nucleotides: TGTGCCAGCAGTTTATGGGGTAGCGGGCCGTACAATGAGCAGTTCTTC.

This clonotype showed up just once. The rearrangement links TRBV24-1 to TRBJ1-1; 7 nucleotides line up with TRBD1. This CDR3 has 13 residues. CDR1 is KGHDR and CDR2 is SFDVKD in the germline V gene. The V gene end was trimmed by 3 bases and the J gene end by 7 bases; junction bases not matched to a gene: 4. Written as DNA, the CDR3 is TGTGCCACCAGTGATAGACAGGGAATTGAAGCTTTCTTT. Translated: CATSDRQGIEAFF.

As concerns this clonotype: Since a much larger clone is just one base distant, this may be a read error. This chain connects TRBV29-1 to TRBJ1-2; 10 bases line up with TRBD1. Per germline, CDR1 SQVTM and CDR2 ANQGSEA. The J segment lost 6 bases and the V segment lost 4 bases, leaving 8 bases of the junction unmatched. The CDR3 extends over 14 amino acids. The CDR3 DNA follows: TGCAGCGTTGGAGTACAGGACAGGGGGGATGGCTACACCTTC. It yields the protein CSVGVQDRGDGYTF.

The chain links TRBV24-1 to TRBJ2-7, with 7 bases that match TRBD1. The CDR3 runs 16 residues. Germline loops: CDR1 KGHDR, CDR2 SFDVKD. V trimming: 3 bases; J trimming: 9 bases; junction bases outside the gene matches: 16. The CDR3 region has the DNA TGTGCCACCAGTGATCCACAAGCCGGGACAGCGTTCAGGCAGTACTTC. Amino acids: CATSDPQAGTAFRQYF.

At least ten counts were recorded for this clonotype. V and J are TRBV6-2 or TRBV6-3 and TRBJ1-5, with D possibly matching TRBD1 (5 bases). There are 14 residues in the CDR3. The V gene lost 6 bases and the J gene lost 6 bases, with 15 bases spanning the gap. Germline V gene data show CDR1 as MNHEY and CDR2 as SVGEGT. CDR3 protein: CASRYQGWGQPQHF. CDR3 nucleotides: TGTGCCAGCAGGTATCAGGGCTGGGGTCAGCCCCAGCATTTT.

V usage is TRBV20-1 and J usage is TRBJ2-1, with TRBD2 matching 7 bases. J lost 0 bases, V lost 5 bases, and 7 bases had no gene match. This CDR3 has 15 amino acids. Germline V gene sequence: CDR1 DFQATT, CDR2 SNEGSKA (reference sequence). The DNA for the CDR3 is TGCAGTGCTTGGCAGCGGGACTCCTCCTACAATGAGCAGTTCTTC. Protein: CSAWQRDSSYNEQFF.

The V and J genes are TRBV2 and TRBJ1-1; D unresolved. The germline CDR1 and CDR2 sequences are SNHLY and FYNNEI. The CDR3 runs to 13 residues. Trimming removed 11 bases from V and 4 bases from J, with 17 bases in between. As DNA, the CDR3 is TGTGCCGCCTTTTTGGATAGAGGCACTGAAGCTTTCTTT. Translating gives CAAFLDRGTEAFF.